The 11 T cell receptor beta chains presented below share a single source sample, sequenced in a study of blood T cell repertoires in COVID-19 (dated by TCRdb to about 2020). The library relied on the immunoSEQ multiplex PCR assay. TCRdb took this table from immuneACCESS and kept in-frame rearrangements with V and J called. Such tables lack part of the clones; where checked against another copy, unresolved V genes explain under half of the gap, and the rest is unexplained. In all, the sample holds roughly 230,000 clones, and 85% of those were seen once. Around 6.8% of the sample comes from the top ten. Specimen: peripheral blood. These receptors were obtained from an older woman with active or convalescent COVID-19.

The gene calls are TRBV29-1 and TRBJ2-1; 9 nucleotides agree with TRBD2. CDR1 is SQVTM and CDR2 is ANQGSEA in the germline V gene. The CDR3 spans 17 residues. V lost 6 bases to trimming and J lost 10 bases; unmatched junction nucleotides: 22. The CDR3 DNA reads as TGCAGCGTCGAACGTGGGGTTCGCGGGGGGGCCTCGGAGGAGCAGTTCTTC. Its translation is CSVERGVRGGASEEQFF.

The genes are TRBV19 and TRBJ2-1, with TRBD2 as a possible D gene (5 bases). V lost 5 bases to trimming and J lost 2 bases, with 13 bases between them. The CDR3 totals 15 residues. Germline CDR1 is LNHDA and CDR2 is SQIVND (reference sequence). CDR3: CASSLLGGPYNEQFF. The CDR3 bases are TGTGCCAGTAGTTTGCTAGGAGGACCCTACAATGAGCAGTTCTTC.

At least ten counts were recorded for this clone. The chain is built from TRBV11-2 and TRBJ2-1, with D possibly TRBD2 on 5 matching bases. The CDR3 has 16 amino acids. Per the germline V gene, CDR1 is SGHAT and CDR2 is FQNNGV. The germline V and J ends were trimmed by 0 bases and 7 bases, with 16 bases remaining between them. The CDR3 here is CASSLDYGMSGNEQFF. For the CDR3, the DNA is TGTGCCAGCAGCTTAGATTACGGGATGAGTGGGAATGAGCAGTTCTTC.

The rearrangement joins TRBV5-4 to TRBJ2-1; 8 bases agree with TRBD2. CDR3 length: 15 residues. The germline V gene encodes CDR1 SGHNT and CDR2 YYREEE (reference sequence). Trimming cost V 5 bases and J 5 bases; bases outside gene matches: 9. The CDR3 loop reads CASSSRLAPNNEQFF. The CDR3, as DNA: TGTGCCAGCAGTTCAAGACTAGCGCCTAACAATGAGCAGTTCTTC.

J is TRBJ2-2 and V is TRBV5-1, with 7 positions matching TRBD1. This CDR3 spans 14 amino acids. The germline CDR1 and CDR2 sequences are SGHRS and YFSETQ. V lost 2 bases to trimming and J lost 8 bases; unmatched junction nucleotides: 6. The CDR3 sequence is CASSLTPGGGELFF. CDR3 coding DNA: TGCGCCAGCAGCTTAACCCCAGGGGGAGGGGAGCTGTTTTTT.

This chain connects TRBV9 to TRBJ2-2; 7 bases map to TRBD2. This CDR3 contains 15 residues. The trim removed 0 bases at V and 6 bases at J, leaving 5 bases unmatched. Germline CDR1 is SGDLS and CDR2 is YYNGEE. The chain's CDR3 is CASSVGVAGAGELFF. The CDR3 DNA is TGTGCCAGCAGCGTAGGAGTAGCGGGCGCCGGGGAGCTGTTTTTT.

The chain recombines TRBV29-1 with TRBJ1-2; no clear D. Germline CDR1 and CDR2: SQVTM and ANQGSEA. The V end was cut by 3 bases, the J end by 2 bases, with 7 bases between. There are 12 residues in the CDR3. CDR3 amino acids: CSVEEGNYGYTF. DNA of the CDR3: TGCAGCGTTGAGGAGGGAAACTATGGCTACACCTTC.

V and J are TRBV6-1 and TRBJ1-6; D gene unclear. V was shortened by 3 bases and J by 9 bases, with 12 bases between the two germline ends. Germline lookup yields CDR1 MNHNS and CDR2 SASEGT. This CDR3 region has 14 residues. CDR3 residues: CASSEWGDRSPLHF. The CDR3 nucleotides read TGTGCCAGCAGTGAGTGGGGAGATCGTTCACCCCTCCACTTT.

This CDR3 reads CASRLSPGQPQHF. The CDR3 nucleotides read TGTGCCAGTCGGCTTTCCCCGGGGCAGCCCCAGCATTTT. V and J are TRBV19 and TRBJ1-5; D is unclear. This CDR3 comprises 13 residues. Deletions cut 8 bases from V and 7 bases from J, with 15 bases between. Germline V gives CDR1 LNHDA, CDR2 SQIVND (reference sequence).

The chain couples TRBV10-3 to TRBJ2-2; 11 bases line up with TRBD2. The junction had 6 bases not matched to a gene; V was cut back by 5 bases and J by 4 bases. There are 16 residues in the CDR3. Germline V gene sequence: CDR1 ENHRY, CDR2 SYGVKD. The CDR3 is CAISTTSGAITGELFF. Here the CDR3 DNA reads TGTGCCATCAGTACGACTAGCGGGGCGATCACCGGGGAGCTGTTTTTT.

The chain joins TRBV9 to TRBJ1-2, with a tentative D call TRBD1 (5 bases). Germline-derived CDR1 and CDR2 are SGDLS and YYNGEE. With 6 bases removed from V and 4 bases from J, the gap between germline ends came to 10 bases. The CDR3 loop spans 12 amino acids. CDR3 DNA sequence: TGTGCCAGCACAGACCAGGGCTATGGCTACACCTTC. Its translation is CASTDQGYGYTF.